The 22 T cell receptor beta chains reported below all come from one sample, sequenced in a study of beta chain features in type 1 diabetes. Study observations and caveats: All four CD4+ subsets from Type 1 diabetes patients carried moderately but significantly shorter TCRB CDR3s.

Since all of the isolated RNA was reverse transcribed, expressed TCRB transcripts were what got sequenced. TCRdb keeps only in-frame clones here, not all; method: immunoSEQ multiplex PCR. Of about 160,000 clones in the sample, 10% to 13% were seen once. No antigen has been assigned to these receptors. The sample was central memory CD4+ T cells from blood. The receptors stem from a man under 40 with type 1 diabetes.

The V call is TRBV18, the J call TRBJ2-6; no firm D call. The V and J ends lost 2 bases and 0 bases respectively, with 14 bases between them. This CDR3 comprises 18 residues. Germline V gene lookup returns CDR1 KGHSH and CDR2 LQKENI. CDR3 coding DNA: TGTGCCAGCTCACCAACCGCGATCTTGAACTCTGGGGCCAACGTCCTGACTTTC. Translating it yields CASSPTAILNSGANVLTF.

This clone was picked up a small number of times. The CDR3 spells CASSKPNRDRVYEQYF. CDR3 DNA: TGTGCCAGCAGCAAGCCGAACCGGGACAGGGTCTACGAGCAGTACTTC. J is TRBJ2-7 and V is TRBV14, with 9 nucleotides matching TRBD1. The CDR3 extends over 16 amino acids. Germline V gene sequence: CDR1 SGHDN, CDR2 FVKESK. V shed 5 bases, J shed 3 bases, and the junction held 11 bases outside the gene matches.

This clone was recorded a few times. The chain combines TRBV7-3 with TRBJ2-1; 8 bases align to TRBD2. The V gene end was trimmed by 3 bases and the J gene end by 9 bases; junction bases not matched to a gene: 7. The CDR3 contains 14 residues. CDR1 is SGHTA, CDR2 FQGTGA, per germline. In DNA, the CDR3 is TGTGCCAGCAGCTTGGGACTAGACGGGAGTGAGCAGTTCTTC. This translates into CASSLGLDGSEQFF.

This clone has more than one count but fewer than ten. The junction shows a germline mismatch at one end, possibly a read error. V is TRBV20-1 and J is TRBJ2-5, with 8 bases matching TRBD1. From germline, CDR1 is DFQATT and CDR2 SNEGSKA (reference sequence). CDR3 size: 11 residues. The CDR3 coding sequence is TGCAGTGCTAGAGGTGTGACAGGGGCAAACTTC. It specifies CSARGVTGANF.

CDR3 nucleotide sequence: TGTGCCAGCAGCCACCTCGGAGGGGATCACTATGGCTACACCTTC. Its translation is CASSHLGGDHYGYTF. V gene TRBV14 combines with J gene TRBJ1-2, with D perhaps matching TRBD1 (5 bases). The CDR3 has 15 amino acids. Deletions cut 3 bases from V and 3 bases from J, with 14 bases between. CDR1 SGHDN and CDR2 FVKESK come from the germline V gene.

The chain links TRBV9 to TRBJ2-7, with 10 bases identical to TRBD2. The junction had 7 bases not matched to a gene; V was cut back by 4 bases and J by 6 bases. Germline V gene lookup returns CDR1 SGDLS and CDR2 YYNGEE. The CDR3 has 14 amino acids. CDR3 nucleotide sequence: TGTGCCAGCAGCAGAGCGGGAGGGGCGGGCGAGCAGTACTTC. It yields the protein CASSRAGGAGEQYF.

J is TRBJ2-7 and V is TRBV7-9; D may be TRBD1 (5 bases). The CDR3 covers 13 residues. The germline CDR1 and CDR2 sequences are SEHNR and FQNEAQ (reference sequence). V shed 1 base and J shed 7 bases, with 11 bases lying between them. The CDR3 spells CASSLERGKEQYF. The CDR3 nucleotides are TGTGCCAGCAGCTTAGAAAGGGGAAAGGAGCAGTACTTC.

The sample holds a few counts of this clone. The chain uses TRBV18 and TRBJ1-5; D remains unclear. Germline CDR1 reads KGHSH; CDR2 reads LQKENI. This CDR3 spans 15 amino acids. V lost 6 bases and J lost 0, with 12 bases in between. This chain's CDR3 is CASSYSVDSNQPQHF. DNA of the CDR3: TGTGCCAGCTCCTACTCGGTTGATAGCAATCAGCCCCAGCATTTT.

This clone was picked up a small number of times. The chain carries TRBV18 and TRBJ2-7, with D possibly matching TRBD2 (6 bases). V was pared by 3 bases and J by 3 bases, with 12 bases between. Looked up from germline, CDR1 is KGHSH and CDR2 is LQKENI. CDR3 size: 14 residues. For the CDR3, the DNA is TGTGCCAGCTCACCCCGACTAGTGGGCTACGAGCAGTACTTC. Translation: CASSPRLVGYEQYF.

V and J are TRBV4-3 and TRBJ2-7, with 8 bases fitting TRBD2. There are 15 residues in the CDR3. V was pared by 4 bases and J by 1 base, with 6 bases of the junction left unmatched. Per germline, CDR1 LGHNA and CDR2 YSLEER. The CDR3 nucleotides are TGCGCCAGCAGCCGCGGACTAGCACCGTCCTACGAGCAGTACTTC. Its protein product is CASSRGLAPSYEQYF.

The chain uses TRBV18 and TRBJ1-1; no clear D gene. With 6 bases removed from V and 5 bases from J, the gap between germline ends came to 19 bases. The CDR3 runs to 15 residues. CDR1 and CDR2 (germline): KGHSH, LQKENI. CDR3 in amino acids: CASSPPGRMRTEAFF. In DNA form, the CDR3 reads TGTGCCAGCTCCCCCCCCGGGAGGATGAGGACTGAAGCTTTCTTT.

The chain couples TRBV4-1 to TRBJ2-7; a weak D match, TRBD1 (5 bases). CDR3 length: 17 amino acids. CDR1 and CDR2 (germline): MGHRA, YSYEKL. With 0 bases removed from V and 1 base from J, the gap between germline ends came to 16 bases. In DNA, the CDR3 is TGCGCCAGCAGCCAAGATAGGAGAAGGGGATATTCCTACGAGCAGTACTTC. Translating gives CASSQDRRRGYSYEQYF.

The rearrangement links TRBV4-3 to TRBJ2-7; 7 bases are shared with TRBD2. V was pared by 0 bases and J by 4 bases, with 9 bases of the junction left unmatched. There are 16 residues in the CDR3. Germline V CDR1 and CDR2: LGHNA, YSLEER. The chain's CDR3 is CASSQDSGSGMYEQYF. The CDR3, as DNA: TGCGCCAGCAGCCAAGATAGCGGAAGCGGGATGTACGAGCAGTACTTC.

The chain joins TRBV15 to TRBJ2-5, with a tentative D call TRBD1 (5 bases). Germline V gene lookup returns CDR1 LNHNV and CDR2 YYDKDF (reference sequence). The CDR3 sequence is 16 residues long. Trimming took 0 bases from V and 2 from J, leaving 13 bases between them. Here the CDR3 DNA reads TGTGCCACCAGCAGAGATCGCCCCAGGGTACAAGAGACCCAGTACTTC. It specifies CATSRDRPRVQETQYF.

The chain carries TRBV18 and TRBJ1-2, with TRBD1 matching 7 bases. Trimming cost V 4 bases and J 6 bases; bases outside gene matches: 11. Germline lookup yields CDR1 KGHSH and CDR2 LQKENI. This CDR3 contains 15 residues. CDR3 loop: CASSRGQRLRDGYTF. The CDR3 DNA reads TGTGCCAGCTCACGGGGACAGCGACTCCGGGATGGCTACACCTTC.

This clone was counted between two and nine times. This chain links TRBV19 with TRBJ1-1; 7 bases match TRBD1. Per germline, CDR1 LNHDA and CDR2 SQIVND (reference sequence). V was clipped by 3 bases and J by 0 bases; unmatched bases: 4. The CDR3 covers 15 residues. CDR3 sequence (DNA): TGTGCCAGTAGTATGGTCGGGACAGTGAACACTGAAGCTTTCTTT. Its protein product is CASSMVGTVNTEAFF. The full variable domain, completed using reference TRBV19 and TRBJ1-1, is DGGITQSPKYLFRKEGQNVTLSCEQNLNHDAMYWYRQDPGQGLRLIYYSQIVNDFQKGDIAEGYSVSREKKESFPLTVTSAQKNPTAFYLCASSMVGTVNTEAFFGQGTRLTVV.

This clone was observed a handful of times. The chain couples TRBV5-4 to TRBJ2-3; 13 bases match TRBD2. The CDR3 spans 15 residues. With V trimmed by 3 bases and J by 6 bases, 4 bases remained unmatched. CDR1 is SGHNT and CDR2 is YYREEE in the germline V gene (reference sequence). The CDR3 DNA is TGTGCCAGCAGCTCGGGACTAGCGGGGATGGATACGCAGTATTTT. Residues: CASSSGLAGMDTQYF.

This clone has a count of ten or more. This chain links TRBV19 with TRBJ2-1; TRBD1 is a possible D gene (6 bases). Germline CDR1 is LNHDA and CDR2 is SQIVND (reference sequence). The length of the CDR3 is 13 residues. Trimming left V 3 bases short and J 9 bases short, with 12 bases between. The CDR3 region has the DNA TGTGCCAGTAGTATTCAGGTCAGGGGTGAGCAGTTCTTC. As protein: CASSIQVRGEQFF.

V is TRBV5-1 and J is TRBJ2-7; 8 nucleotides line up with TRBD2. The germline gives CDR1 SGHRS, CDR2 YFSETQ. After removal of 1 base from V and 3 bases from J, the junction contained 6 bases not matched to a gene. The CDR3 spans 15 residues. The CDR3 coding sequence is TGCGCCAGCAGCTTGAATAGCGGGACCAACTACGAGCAGTACTTC. Amino acids: CASSLNSGTNYEQYF. Based on the CDR3 plus reference TRBV5-1 and TRBJ2-7, the full variable domain is KAGVTQTPRYLIKTRGQQVTLSCSPISGHRSVSWYQQTPGQGLQFLFEYFSETQRNKGNFPGRFSGRQFSNSRSEMNVSTLELGDSALYLCASSLNSGTNYEQYFGPGTRLTVT.

The chain recombines TRBV2 with TRBJ1-3; the match to TRBD1 covers 9 bases. This CDR3 is 12 amino acids long. The J segment lost 7 bases and the V segment lost 8 bases, leaving 3 bases of the junction unmatched. The germline V gene has CDR1 SNHLY and CDR2 FYNNEI. The chain's CDR3 is CASGDRANTIYF. CDR3 nucleotides: TGTGCCAGCGGGGACAGGGCCAACACCATATATTTT.

The V call is TRBV2, the J call TRBJ1-2; 10 nucleotides line up with TRBD1. This CDR3 has 14 residues. Germline CDR1 reads SNHLY; CDR2 reads FYNNEI. V trimming: 6 bases; J trimming: 8 bases; junction bases outside the gene matches: 9. The CDR3 nucleotides read TGTGCCAGCAGCCGGGACAGGGGAACCGGGGGCTACACCTTC. Translation: CASSRDRGTGGYTF.

This clone came up a few times. The V and J genes are TRBV2 and TRBJ2-1, with 11 bases that match TRBD2. The germline gives CDR1 SNHLY, CDR2 FYNNEI. CDR3 length equals 15 residues. The J segment lost 4 bases and the V segment lost 6 bases, leaving 5 bases of the junction unmatched. For the CDR3, the DNA is TGTGCCAGCAGCGAGACTAGCGGGAAGTACAATGAGCAGTTCTTC. The encoded protein is CASSETSGKYNEQFF.